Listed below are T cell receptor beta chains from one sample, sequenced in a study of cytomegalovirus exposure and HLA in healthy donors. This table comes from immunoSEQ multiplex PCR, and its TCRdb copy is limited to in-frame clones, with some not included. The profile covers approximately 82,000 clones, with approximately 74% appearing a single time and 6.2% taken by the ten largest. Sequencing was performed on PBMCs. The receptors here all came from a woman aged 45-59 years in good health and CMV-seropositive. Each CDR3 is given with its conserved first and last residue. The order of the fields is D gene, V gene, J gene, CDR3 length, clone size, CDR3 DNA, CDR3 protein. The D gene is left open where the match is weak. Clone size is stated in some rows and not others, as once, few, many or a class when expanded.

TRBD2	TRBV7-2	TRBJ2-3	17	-	TGTGCCAGCAGCCCAGGTCCCCTAGCGGGTAGCACAGATACGCAGTATTTT	CASSPGPLAGSTDTQYF
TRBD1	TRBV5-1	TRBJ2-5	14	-	TGCGCCAGCAGCCGGACAGGGGGCCAAGAGACCCAGTACTTC	CASSRTGGQETQYF
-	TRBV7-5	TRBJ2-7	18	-	TGTGCCAGAAGCTTAGGGGGTAGCGGGAGGGCCCACTCCTACGAGCAGTACTTC	CARSLGGSGRAHSYEQYF
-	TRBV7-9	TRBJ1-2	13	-	TGTTCCAGCAGCTTAGGGACATTAGGGGGCTACACCTTC	CSSSLGTLGGYTF
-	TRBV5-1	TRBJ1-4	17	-	TGCGCCAGCAGCTTGGGGCAGGGCCTAGCAACTAATGAAAAACTGTTTTTT	CASSLGQGLATNEKLFF
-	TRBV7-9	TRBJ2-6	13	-	TGTGCCAGCAGCTCTTATGGGGCCAACGTCCTGACTTTC	CASSSYGANVLTF
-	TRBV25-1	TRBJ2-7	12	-	TGTGCCAGCAGGAGGGGGGGGTACGAGCAGTACTTC	CASRRGGYEQYF
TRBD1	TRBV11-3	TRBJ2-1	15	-	TGTGCTAGCAGCTTGGCGGACAGGGGGGGAAATGAGCAGTTCTTC	CASSLADRGGNEQFF
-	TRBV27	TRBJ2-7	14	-	TGTGCCAGCAGTTCCGGACAATCCGCGTACGAGCAGTACTTC	CASSSGQSAYEQYF
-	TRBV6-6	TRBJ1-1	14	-	TGTGCCAGCAGTTACTTCCCGGGGGACGTGGTAGCTTTCTTT	CASSYFPGDVVAFF
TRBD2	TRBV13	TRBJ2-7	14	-	TGTGCCAGCAGCCAAGGGACTAGCGAAACGAAGCAGTACTTC	CASSQGTSETKQYF
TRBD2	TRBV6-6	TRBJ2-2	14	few	TGTGCCAGCACCCACAGCGGGGTCACCGGGGAGCTGTTTTTT	CASTHSGVTGELFF
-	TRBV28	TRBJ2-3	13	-	TGTGCCAGCAACCGGGAGAGCACAGATACGCAGTATTTT	CASNRESTDTQYF
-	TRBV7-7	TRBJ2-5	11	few	TGTGCTAGCAGCCCCGTAGAGACCCAGTACTTC	CASSPVETQYF
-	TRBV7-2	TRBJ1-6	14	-	TGTGCCAGCAGCCTTACATCGTATAATTCACCCCTCCACTTT	CASSLTSYNSPLHF
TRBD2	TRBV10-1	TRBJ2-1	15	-	TGCGCCAGCAGTGTTAGCGGGAGGGCCCGGAATGAGCAGTTCTTC	CASSVSGRARNEQFF
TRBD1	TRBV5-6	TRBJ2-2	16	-	TGTGCCAGCAGCCGACAGGGGTTGAGTGACACCGGGGAGCTGTTTTTT	CASSRQGLSDTGELFF
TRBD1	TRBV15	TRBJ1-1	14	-	TGTGCCACCAGCCGATCAGGGGGCCGCACTGAAGCTTTCTTT	CATSRSGGRTEAFF
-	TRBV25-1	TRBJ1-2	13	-	TGTGCCAGCAGTGAAGGGAATTCAGGGAGCTACACCTTC	CASSEGNSGSYTF
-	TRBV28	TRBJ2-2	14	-	TGTGCCAGCAGTTTGGCCAGGGAATCCGGGGAGCTGTTTTTT	CASSLARESGELFF
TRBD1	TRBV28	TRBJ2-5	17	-	TGTGCCAGCAGTTTCAGGGGTTTCGGACAGGGAGGAGAGACCCAGTACTTC	CASSFRGFGQGGETQYF
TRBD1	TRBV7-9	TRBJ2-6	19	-	TGTGCCAGCAGCTCCCTTACAGGACAGGGACGCTCTGGGGCCAACGTCCTGACTTTC	CASSSLTGQGRSGANVLTF
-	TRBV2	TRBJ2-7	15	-	TGTGCCAGCAGCCCTTCGGACACAAATACCTACGAGCAGTACTTC	CASSPSDTNTYEQYF
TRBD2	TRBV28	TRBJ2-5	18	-	TGTGCCAGCAGCCATGGCTCCGGGACTAGCGGTCTGAGGGAGACCCAGTACTTC	CASSHGSGTSGLRETQYF
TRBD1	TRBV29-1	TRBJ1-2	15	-	TGCAGCGCGACTTTACAGGGGGCAGCTAACTATGGCTACTCCTTC	CSATLQGAANYGYSF
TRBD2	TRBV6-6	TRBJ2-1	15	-	TGTGCCAGCCTCTACCCTGGACTAGAACACAATGAGCAGTTCTTC	CASLYPGLEHNEQFF
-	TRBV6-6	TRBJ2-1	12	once	TGTGCCAGCACCCCCGGGGTAAATGAGCAGTTCTTC	CASTPGVNEQFF
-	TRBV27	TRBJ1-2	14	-	TGTGCCAGCAGCCCTAATCCAGGGATCTCTGGCTACACCTTC	CASSPNPGISGYTF
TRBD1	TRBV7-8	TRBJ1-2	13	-	TGTGCCAGCAGCTCGGACAGGGGAGATGGCTACACCTTC	CASSSDRGDGYTF
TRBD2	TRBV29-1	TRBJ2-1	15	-	TGCAGCGTTGATACTCTTCTAGCGGGAGCAAATGAGCAGTTCTTC	CSVDTLLAGANEQFF
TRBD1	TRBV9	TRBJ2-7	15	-	TGTGCCAGCAGCGAAGGACAGGGGAGCTCCTACGAGCAGTACTTC	CASSEGQGSSYEQYF
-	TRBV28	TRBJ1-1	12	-	TGTGCCAGTGCGACAGCGAACACTGAAGCTTTCTTT	CASATANTEAFF